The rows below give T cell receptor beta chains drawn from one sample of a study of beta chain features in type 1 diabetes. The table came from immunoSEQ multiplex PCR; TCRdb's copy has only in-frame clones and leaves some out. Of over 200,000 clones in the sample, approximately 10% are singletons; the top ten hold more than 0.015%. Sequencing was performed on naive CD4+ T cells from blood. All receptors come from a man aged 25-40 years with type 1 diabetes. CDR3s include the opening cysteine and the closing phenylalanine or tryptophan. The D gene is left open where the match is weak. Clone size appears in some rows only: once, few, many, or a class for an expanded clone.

CAFRGFAGELFF,TGTGCCTTTCGGGGGTTCGCCGGGGAGCTGTTTTTT,few,TRBV2,TRBJ2-2,.
CASSGGEPQHF,TGTGCCAGCAGTGGGGGAGAGCCCCAGCATTTT,.,TRBV2,TRBJ1-5,.
CASSLGLAQETQYF,TGTGCCAGCAGCCTGGGACTAGCCCAAGAGACCCAGTACTTC,few,TRBV7-2,TRBJ2-5,TRBD2
CASSSQRGGYYEQYF,TGTGCCAGCAGCTCCCAGCGGGGAGGTTACTACGAGCAGTACTTC,.,TRBV7-2,TRBJ2-7,TRBD2
CASSYRGAHRETQYF,TGTGCCAGCAGTTATCGGGGGGCACACCGAGAGACCCAGTACTTC,.,TRBV25-1,TRBJ2-5,.
CASSPPRAGGGTDTQYF,TGTGCCAGCTCACCACCGCGGGCTGGTGGGGGCACAGATACGCAGTATTTT,.,TRBV18,TRBJ2-3,.
CASSLKQNTEAFF,TGTGCCAGCAGTTTGAAACAGAACACTGAAGCTTTCTTT,.,TRBV28,TRBJ1-1,.
CASSSTGLNSPLHF,TGTGCCAGCAGCTCGACAGGGCTGAATTCACCCCTCCACTTT,.,TRBV6-6,TRBJ1-6,TRBD1
CASSPSGNQETQYF,TGTGCCAGCTCACCTTCCGGGAACCAAGAGACCCAGTACTTC,few,TRBV18,TRBJ2-5,.
CASSGTAGGNEQFF,TGTGCCAGCTCGGGAACCGCAGGAGGGAATGAGCAGTTCTTC,few,TRBV18,TRBJ2-1,.
CASSTGSGTLAYGYTF,TGCGCCAGCAGCACTGGGAGCGGGACACTAGCTTATGGCTACACCTTC,few,TRBV4-1,TRBJ1-2,.
CASGSRAGYGYTF,TGTGCCAGCGGCTCCCGCGCTGGCTATGGCTACACCTTC,few,TRBV11-1,TRBJ1-2,.
CASSLLNTEAFF,TGTGCCAGCAGTTTATTAAACACTGAAGCTTTCTTT,few,TRBV28,TRBJ1-1,.
CASARDSSYNEQFF,TGTGCCAGCGCGAGGGACTCCTCCTACAATGAGCAGTTCTTC,.,TRBV7-9,TRBJ2-1,.
CASRPGGETQYF,TGTGCCAGCAGGCCCGGGGGGGAGACCCAGTACTTC,.,TRBV2,TRBJ2-5,TRBD2
CSVKGGTYEQYF,TGCAGCGTCAAAGGGGGAACCTACGAGCAGTACTTC,few,TRBV29-1,TRBJ2-7,.
CASSPPEINEQFF,TGTGCCAGCTCACCACCAGAGATCAATGAGCAGTTCTTC,.,TRBV18,TRBJ2-1,.
CSVTGARIDTQYF,TGCAGCGTGACAGGGGCCAGGATAGATACGCAGTATTTT,many,TRBV29-1,TRBJ2-3,TRBD1
CASSEPPRQGVNEKLFF,TGTGCCAGCAGTGAACCCCCCCGACAGGGCGTTAATGAAAAACTGTTTTTT,.,TRBV25-1,TRBJ1-4,TRBD1
CAISGGEAEKLFF,TGCGCCATTTCGGGGGGCGAGGCTGAAAAACTGTTTTTT,few,TRBV23-1,TRBJ1-4,.
CASSTGTGVSNEQYF,TGCGCCAGCAGCACCGGGACAGGAGTTTCAAACGAGCAGTACTTC,few,TRBV5-1,TRBJ2-7,TRBD1
CASRAELGGTQYF,TGTGCCAGCAGGGCCGAGCTAGGAGGGACCCAGTACTTC,few,TRBV6-5,TRBJ2-5,.
CASSAGTHNEQFF,TGTGCCAGCAGTGCCGGGACTCACAATGAGCAGTTCTTC,few,TRBV2,TRBJ2-1,.
CASSGGRQETQYF,TGCGCCAGCAGTGGAGGGCGCCAAGAGACCCAGTACTTC,few,TRBV4-1,TRBJ2-5,.
CATSRRDRGHIQYF,TGTGCCACCAGCAGACGGGACAGGGGACACATTCAGTACTTC,many,TRBV15,TRBJ2-4,TRBD1
CASSKVFPYSGGQETQYF,TGTGCCAGCAGCAAAGTTTTTCCTTATAGCGGGGGACAAGAGACCCAGTACTTC,.,TRBV21-1,TRBJ2-5,.
CAWSGGAHNSPLHF,TGTGCCTGGAGTGGTGGGGCCCATAATTCACCCCTCCACTTT,.,TRBV30,TRBJ1-6,.
CASKDDSRRTQYF,TGTGCCAGCAAGGATGACAGCCGAAGGACCCAGTACTTC,.,TRBV2,TRBJ2-5,.
CASSLEQGNTEAFF,TGTGCCAGCAGCTTAGAACAGGGGAACACTGAAGCTTTCTTT,.,TRBV7-9,TRBJ1-1,.
CASSSRLGFPGELFF,TGTGCCAGCAGCTCTCGACTTGGGTTCCCCGGGGAGCTGTTTTTT,.,TRBV4-2,TRBJ2-2,.
CASSIETGTEAFF,TGTGCCAGTAGTATTGAGACGGGCACTGAAGCTTTCTTT,few,TRBV19,TRBJ1-1,.
CATRDGGISPLHF,TGTGCCACCAGGGACGGCGGGATTTCACCCCTCCACTTT,few,TRBV7-3,TRBJ1-6,.
CASSLATGDSPLHF,TGCGCCAGCAGCTTGGCCACCGGGGATTCACCCCTCCACTTT,.,TRBV5-1,TRBJ1-6,.
CASSIRGNLIDEQFF,TGTGCCAGTAGTATCAGGGGGAACCTGATCGATGAGCAGTTCTTC,few,TRBV19,TRBJ2-1,TRBD1
CASSAQGADTQYF,TGTGCCAGCAGCGCGCAGGGGGCAGATACGCAGTATTTT,few,TRBV9,TRBJ2-3,TRBD1
CASSLTAGGSYNEQFF,TGTGCCAGCAGCTTGACGGCAGGGGGCTCCTACAATGAGCAGTTCTTC,.,TRBV7-3,TRBJ2-1,TRBD1
CASSDPGQTYEQYF,TGTGCCAGCAGCGATCCGGGACAAACGTACGAGCAGTACTTC,.,TRBV4-2,TRBJ2-7,.
CASRNAGTEAFF,TGTGCCAGCAGAAACGCGGGGACTGAAGCTTTCTTT,.,TRBV28,TRBJ1-1,.
CASSPPQRSYNEQFF,TGTGCCAGCTCACCACCCCAGCGGTCTTACAATGAGCAGTTCTTC,.,TRBV18,TRBJ2-1,.
CASSQVETQYF,TGTGCCAGCAGCCAGGTTGAGACCCAGTACTTC,.,TRBV13,TRBJ2-5,.
CASSPAFGGRSEQYF,TGTGCCAGCTCACCGGCATTCGGGGGGCGAAGCGAGCAGTACTTC,.,TRBV18,TRBJ2-7,.
CASSGGPGANVLTF,TGTGCCAGCAGTGGGGGGCCAGGGGCCAACGTCCTGACTTTC,few,TRBV6-1,TRBJ2-6,.
CAGTLGWDSTNYGYTF,TGTGCCGGCACTTTAGGCTGGGACTCTACTAACTATGGCTACACCTTC,few,TRBV2,TRBJ1-2,.
CASSPVDRARGPYGYTF,TGTGCCAGCTCACCAGTGGACAGGGCCCGCGGACCCTATGGCTACACCTTC,few,TRBV18,TRBJ1-2,TRBD1
CASSSTSGVNEQFF,TGCGCCAGCAGCTCCACTAGCGGGGTCAATGAGCAGTTCTTC,.,TRBV5-1,TRBJ2-1,TRBD2
CASATGLMGQPQHF,TGCGCCAGCGCTACAGGGCTGATGGGTCAGCCCCAGCATTTT,few,TRBV4-1,TRBJ1-5,.
CASSYRQPANEKLFF,TGTGCCAGCAGCTACCGACAGCCAGCTAATGAAAAACTGTTTTTT,.,TRBV7-9,TRBJ1-4,.
CATSPRQGGYGYTF,TGTGCCACCAGCCCGCGACAGGGTGGCTATGGCTACACCTTC,few,TRBV15,TRBJ1-2,TRBD1
CASWGQANTEAFF,TGTGCCAGCTGGGGACAGGCGAACACTGAAGCTTTCTTT,few,TRBV7-9,TRBJ1-1,TRBD1
CATAGTGLAEQYF,TGTGCCACCGCAGGGACAGGTCTAGCCGAGCAGTACTTC,few,TRBV2,TRBJ2-7,TRBD1
CSVYDRALNYGYTF,TGCAGCGTTTACGACAGGGCCTTAAACTATGGCTACACCTTC,.,TRBV29-1,TRBJ1-2,TRBD1
CASSLSYVGEETQYF,TGTGCCAGCAGCCTATCTTATGTCGGGGAAGAGACCCAGTACTTC,few,TRBV4-2,TRBJ2-5,.
CASSPADRPHGYTF,TGTGCCAGCAGCCCTGCGGACAGACCGCATGGCTACACCTTC,.,TRBV5-4,TRBJ1-2,.
CASSLVAGNGNSPLHF,TGCGCCAGCAGCTTGGTGGCAGGGAATGGAAATTCACCCCTCCACTTT,.,TRBV5-1,TRBJ1-6,.
CASSVRRGGTDTQYF,TGTGCCAGCAGCGTCCGGCGGGGGGGCACAGATACGCAGTATTTT,few,TRBV7-2,TRBJ2-3,TRBD2
CSVFDRGDEQFF,TGCAGCGTTTTCGACAGGGGCGATGAGCAGTTCTTC,.,TRBV29-1,TRBJ2-1,TRBD1
CASSLSQGAYEQYF,TGTGCCAGCAGCTTATCCCAGGGGGCCTACGAGCAGTACTTC,.,TRBV7-9,TRBJ2-7,TRBD1
CASTNRVFDNEQYF,TGTGCCAGCACCAACAGGGTGTTCGATAACGAGCAGTACTTC,.,TRBV2,TRBJ2-7,.
CAWSVGEELFF,TGTGCCTGGAGCGTGGGCGAGGAGCTGTTTTTT,few,TRBV30,TRBJ2-2,.
CASSRWSVRFTGELFF,TGTGCCAGCAGCCGTTGGAGCGTCAGATTCACCGGGGAGCTGTTTTTT,.,TRBV5-8,TRBJ2-2,.